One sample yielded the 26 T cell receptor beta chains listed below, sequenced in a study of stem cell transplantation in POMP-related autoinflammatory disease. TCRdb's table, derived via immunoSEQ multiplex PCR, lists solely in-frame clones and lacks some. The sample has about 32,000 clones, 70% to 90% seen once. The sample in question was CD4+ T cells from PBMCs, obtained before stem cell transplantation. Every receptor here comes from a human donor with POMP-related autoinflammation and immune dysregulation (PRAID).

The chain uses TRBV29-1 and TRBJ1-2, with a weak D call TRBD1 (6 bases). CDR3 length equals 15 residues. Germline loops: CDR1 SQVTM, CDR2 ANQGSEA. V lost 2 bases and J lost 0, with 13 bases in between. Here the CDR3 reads CSVETGHPANYGYTF. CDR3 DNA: TGCAGCGTTGAAACGGGACATCCAGCTAACTATGGCTACACCTTC.

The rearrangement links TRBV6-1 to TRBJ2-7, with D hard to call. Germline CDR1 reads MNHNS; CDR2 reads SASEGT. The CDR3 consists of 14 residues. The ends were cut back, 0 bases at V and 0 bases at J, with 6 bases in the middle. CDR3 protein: CASSEAGVSYEQYF. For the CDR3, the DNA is TGTGCCAGCAGTGAAGCTGGGGTCTCCTACGAGCAGTACTTC.

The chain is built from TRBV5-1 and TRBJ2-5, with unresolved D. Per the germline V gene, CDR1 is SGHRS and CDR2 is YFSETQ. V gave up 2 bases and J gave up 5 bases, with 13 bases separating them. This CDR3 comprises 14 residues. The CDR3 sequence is CASSFPGSQETQYF. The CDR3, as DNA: TGCGCCAGCAGCTTCCCCGGTTCCCAGGAGACCCAGTACTTC.

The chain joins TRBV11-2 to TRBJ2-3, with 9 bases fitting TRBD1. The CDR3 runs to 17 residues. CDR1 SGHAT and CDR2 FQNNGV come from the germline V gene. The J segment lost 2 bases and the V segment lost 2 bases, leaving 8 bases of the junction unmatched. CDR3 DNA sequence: TGTGCCAGCAGCTTATACAGGGGGCGGACTACCACAGATACGCAGTATTTT. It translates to CASSLYRGRTTTDTQYF. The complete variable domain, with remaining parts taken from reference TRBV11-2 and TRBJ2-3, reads EAGVAQSPRYKIIEKRQSVAFWCNPISGHATLYWYQQILGQGPKLLIQFQNNGVVDDSQLPKDRFSAERLKGVDSTLKIQPAKLEDSAVYLCASSLYRGRTTTDTQYFGPGTRLTVL.

The CDR3 nucleotides read TGTGCCAGCAGCCGCTACTCAGCAGGGGGCGAGCAGTACTTC. Amino acid sequence: CASSRYSAGGEQYF. V and J are TRBV7-2 and TRBJ2-7; 7 bases match TRBD1. V lost 5 bases and J lost 6; bases outside the gene matches: 10. Germline CDR1 SGHTA, CDR2 FQGNSA. The CDR3 extends over 14 amino acids.

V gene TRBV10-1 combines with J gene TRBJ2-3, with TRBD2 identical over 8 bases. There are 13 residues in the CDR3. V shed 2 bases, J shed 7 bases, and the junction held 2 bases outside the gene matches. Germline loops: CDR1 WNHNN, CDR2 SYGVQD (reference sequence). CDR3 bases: TGCGCCAGCAGTGAGGGGACTAGACATACGCAGTATTTT. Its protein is CASSEGTRHTQYF.

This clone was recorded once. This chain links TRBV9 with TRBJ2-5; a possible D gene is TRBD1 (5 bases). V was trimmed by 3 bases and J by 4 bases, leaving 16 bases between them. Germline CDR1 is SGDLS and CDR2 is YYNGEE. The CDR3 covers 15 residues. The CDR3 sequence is CASSAHRTQGETQYF. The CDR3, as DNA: TGTGCCAGCAGCGCCCACCGTACCCAGGGAGAGACCCAGTACTTC.

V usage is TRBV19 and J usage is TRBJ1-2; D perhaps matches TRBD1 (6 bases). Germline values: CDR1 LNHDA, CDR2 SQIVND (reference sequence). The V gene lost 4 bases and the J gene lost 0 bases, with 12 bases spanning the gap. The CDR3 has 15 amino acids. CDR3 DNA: TGTGCCAGTAGTACCCGGACAGCAGCTAACTATGGCTACACCTTC. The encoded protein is CASSTRTAANYGYTF.

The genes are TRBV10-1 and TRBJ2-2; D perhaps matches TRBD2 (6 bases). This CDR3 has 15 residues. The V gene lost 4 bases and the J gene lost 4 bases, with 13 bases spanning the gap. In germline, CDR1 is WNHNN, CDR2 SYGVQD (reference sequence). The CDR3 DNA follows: TGCGCCAGCAGTGTGGGTCTAGCGAGCACCGGGGAGCTGTTTTTT. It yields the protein CASSVGLASTGELFF.

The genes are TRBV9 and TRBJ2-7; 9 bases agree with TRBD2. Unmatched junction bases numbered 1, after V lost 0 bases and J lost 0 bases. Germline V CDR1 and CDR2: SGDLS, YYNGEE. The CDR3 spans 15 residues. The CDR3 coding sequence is TGTGCCAGCAGCGTAGGACTAGCGGACTCCTACGAGCAGTACTTC. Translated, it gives CASSVGLADSYEQYF.

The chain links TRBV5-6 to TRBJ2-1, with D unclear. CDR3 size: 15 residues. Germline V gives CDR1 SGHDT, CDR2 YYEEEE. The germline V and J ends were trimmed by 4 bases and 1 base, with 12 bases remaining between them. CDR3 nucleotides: TGTGCCAGCAGCCCGGGCCCCTCTTCCTACAATGAGCAGTTCTTC. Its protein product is CASSPGPSSYNEQFF.

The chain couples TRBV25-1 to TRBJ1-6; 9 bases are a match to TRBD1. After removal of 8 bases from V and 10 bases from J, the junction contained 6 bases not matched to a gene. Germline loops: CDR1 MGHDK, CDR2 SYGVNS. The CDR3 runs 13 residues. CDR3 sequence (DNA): TGTGCCAGCGGAGGACAGGGGCGATCACCCCTCCACTTT. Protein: CASGGQGRSPLHF.

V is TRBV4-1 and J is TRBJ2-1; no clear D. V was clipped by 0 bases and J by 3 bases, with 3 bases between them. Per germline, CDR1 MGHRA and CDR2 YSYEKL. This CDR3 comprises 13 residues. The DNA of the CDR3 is TGCGCCAGCAGCCAAGATTACTACAATGAGCAGTTCTTC. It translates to CASSQDYYNEQFF.

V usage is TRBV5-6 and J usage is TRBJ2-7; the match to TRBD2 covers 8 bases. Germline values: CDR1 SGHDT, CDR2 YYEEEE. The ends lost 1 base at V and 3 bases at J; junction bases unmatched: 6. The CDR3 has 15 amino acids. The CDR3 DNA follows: TGTGCCAGCAGCTTGTCGGCTAGCGGGTTCTACGAGCAGTACTTC. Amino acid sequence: CASSLSASGFYEQYF.

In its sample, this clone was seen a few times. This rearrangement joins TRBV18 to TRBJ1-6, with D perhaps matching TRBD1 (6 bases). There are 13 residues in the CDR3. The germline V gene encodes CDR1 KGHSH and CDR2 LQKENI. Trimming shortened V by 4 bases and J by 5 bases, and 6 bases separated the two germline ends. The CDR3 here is CASSRQDNSPLHF. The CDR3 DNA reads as TGTGCCAGCTCACGACAGGATAATTCACCCCTCCACTTT.

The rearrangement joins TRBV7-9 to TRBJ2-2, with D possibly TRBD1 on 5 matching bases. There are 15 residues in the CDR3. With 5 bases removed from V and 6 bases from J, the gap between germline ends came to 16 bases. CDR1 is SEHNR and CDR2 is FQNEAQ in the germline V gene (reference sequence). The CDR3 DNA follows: TGTGCCAGCAGCACCGACAGATCCGTGGCCGGGGAGCTGTTTTTT. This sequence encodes CASSTDRSVAGELFF.

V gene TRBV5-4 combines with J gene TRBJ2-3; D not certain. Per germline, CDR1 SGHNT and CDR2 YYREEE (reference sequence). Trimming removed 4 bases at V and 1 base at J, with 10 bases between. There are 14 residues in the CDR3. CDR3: CASSQPARTDTQYF. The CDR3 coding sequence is TGTGCCAGCAGCCAACCGGCCCGCACAGATACGCAGTATTTT.

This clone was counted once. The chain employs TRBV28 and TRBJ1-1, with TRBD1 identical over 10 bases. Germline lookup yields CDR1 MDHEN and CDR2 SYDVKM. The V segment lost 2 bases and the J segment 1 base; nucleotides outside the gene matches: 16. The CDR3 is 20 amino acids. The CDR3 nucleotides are TGTGCCAGCAGTTTAAGCCGATGGGTGACAGGGGGCGCCGGGAACACTGAAGCTTTCTTT. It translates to CASSLSRWVTGGAGNTEAFF.

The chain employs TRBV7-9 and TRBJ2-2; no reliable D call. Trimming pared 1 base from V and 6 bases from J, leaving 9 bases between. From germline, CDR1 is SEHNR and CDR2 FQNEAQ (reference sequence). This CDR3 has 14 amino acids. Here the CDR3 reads CASSLEVVAGELFF. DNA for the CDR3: TGTGCCAGCAGCTTAGAGGTGGTAGCCGGGGAGCTGTTTTTT.

The CDR3: CATSRVYPNTEAFF. CDR3 bases: TGTGCCACCAGCAGAGTTTACCCGAACACTGAAGCTTTCTTT. V is TRBV15 and J is TRBJ1-1; D remains unclear. The V and J ends lost 1 base and 1 base respectively, with 7 bases between them. Germline CDR1 reads LNHNV; CDR2 reads YYDKDF (reference sequence). This CDR3 is 14 amino acids long.

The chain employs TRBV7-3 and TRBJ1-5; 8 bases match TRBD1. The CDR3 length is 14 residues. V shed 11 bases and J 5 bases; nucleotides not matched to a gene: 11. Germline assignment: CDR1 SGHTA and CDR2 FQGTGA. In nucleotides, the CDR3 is TGTGCCCGGGGGCCAGGGGGCGAGGATCAGCCCCAGCATTTT. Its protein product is CARGPGGEDQPQHF.

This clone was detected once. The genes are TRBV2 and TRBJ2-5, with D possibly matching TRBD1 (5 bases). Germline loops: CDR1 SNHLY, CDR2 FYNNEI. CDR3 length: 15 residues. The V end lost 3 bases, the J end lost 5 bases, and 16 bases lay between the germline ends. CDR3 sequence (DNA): TGTGCCAGCAGTGATCAAAAGGGGTCGTGGGAGACCCAGTACTTC. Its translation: CASSDQKGSWETQYF. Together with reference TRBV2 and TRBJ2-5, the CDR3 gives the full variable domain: EPEVTQTPSHQVTQMGQEVILRCVPISNHLYFYWYRQILGQKVEFLVSFYNNEISEKSEIFDDQFSVERPDGSNFTLKIRSTKLEDSAMYFCASSDQKGSWETQYFGPGTRLLVL.

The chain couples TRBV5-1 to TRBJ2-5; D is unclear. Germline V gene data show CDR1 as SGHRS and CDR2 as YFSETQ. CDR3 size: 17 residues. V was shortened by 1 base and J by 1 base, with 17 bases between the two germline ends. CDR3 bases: TGCGCCAGCAGCTTGATGCTAAGTGGGAACCCCCAAGAGACCCAGTACTTC. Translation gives CASSLMLSGNPQETQYF.

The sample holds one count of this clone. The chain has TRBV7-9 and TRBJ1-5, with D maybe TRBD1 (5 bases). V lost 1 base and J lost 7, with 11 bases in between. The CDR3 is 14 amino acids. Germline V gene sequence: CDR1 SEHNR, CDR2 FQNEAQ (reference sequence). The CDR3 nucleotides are TGTGCCAGCAGCTTAGAGGCGAAGGGGCAGCCCCAGCATTTT. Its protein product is CASSLEAKGQPQHF.

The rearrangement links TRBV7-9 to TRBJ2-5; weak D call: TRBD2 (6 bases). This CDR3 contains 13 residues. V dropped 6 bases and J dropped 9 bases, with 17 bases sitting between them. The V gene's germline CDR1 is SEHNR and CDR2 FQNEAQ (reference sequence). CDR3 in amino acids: CASSPTGDRAQYF. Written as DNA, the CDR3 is TGTGCCAGCAGTCCTACGGGGGATCGTGCCCAGTACTTC.

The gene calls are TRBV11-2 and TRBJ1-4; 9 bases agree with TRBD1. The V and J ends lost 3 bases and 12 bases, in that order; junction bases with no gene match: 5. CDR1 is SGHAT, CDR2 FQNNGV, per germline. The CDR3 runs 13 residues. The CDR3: CASSLRQGGQLFF. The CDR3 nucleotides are TGTGCCAGCAGCTTGAGACAGGGGGGACAACTGTTTTTT. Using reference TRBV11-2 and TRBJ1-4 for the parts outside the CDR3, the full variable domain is EAGVAQSPRYKIIEKRQSVAFWCNPISGHATLYWYQQILGQGPKLLIQFQNNGVVDDSQLPKDRFSAERLKGVDSTLKIQPAKLEDSAVYLCASSLRQGGQLFFGSGTQLSVL.